This TCR beta chain comes out of a study of response to subunit inactivated influenza vaccine. As for this clonotype: The antigen is unknown.

Findings and limits, study-wide: The study's authors posited that every seasonal influenza vaccination enlists few new T cells.

TCRdb independently ran MiXCR on the RT-PCR reads; one entry per CDR3 protein. In the table there are 500,000 to 600,000 distinct CDR3 sequences, about 7.6% of which are singletons. CDR1 is SEHNR, CDR2 FQNEAQ, per germline (reference sequence). Trimming left V 5 bases short and J 1 base short, with 11 bases between. This CDR3 is 14 amino acids long. The gene calls are TRBV7-9 and TRBJ2-5; TRBD1 is a possible D gene (6 bases). This receptor was taken from a man between 50 and 70 years old who received an inactivated influenza vaccine. The input for sequencing was PBMCs from blood, taken around 2 years after vaccination. The CDR3 coding sequence is TGTGCCAGCAGCCGGACAGCCTTCCAAGAGACCCAGTACTTC. Translated: CASSRTAFQETQYF.